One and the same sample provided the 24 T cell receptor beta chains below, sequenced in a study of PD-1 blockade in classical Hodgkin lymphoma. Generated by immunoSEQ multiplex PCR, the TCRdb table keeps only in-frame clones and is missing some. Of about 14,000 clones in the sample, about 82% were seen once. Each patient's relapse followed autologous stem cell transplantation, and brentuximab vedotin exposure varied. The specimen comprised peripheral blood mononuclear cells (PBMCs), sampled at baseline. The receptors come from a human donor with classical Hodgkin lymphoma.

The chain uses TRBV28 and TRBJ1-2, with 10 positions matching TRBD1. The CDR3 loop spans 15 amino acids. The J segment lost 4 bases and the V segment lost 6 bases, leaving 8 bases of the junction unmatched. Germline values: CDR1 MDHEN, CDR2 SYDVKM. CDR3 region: CASRTGGQNIYGYTF. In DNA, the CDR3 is TGTGCCAGCAGGACAGGGGGCCAAAACATCTATGGCTACACCTTC.

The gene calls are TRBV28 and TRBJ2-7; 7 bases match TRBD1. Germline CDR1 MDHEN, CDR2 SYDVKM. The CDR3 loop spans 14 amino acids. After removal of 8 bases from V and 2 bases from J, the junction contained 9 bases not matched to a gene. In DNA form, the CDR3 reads TGTGCCAGCGCTTCCGGGACAGTGGCCTACGAGCAGTACTTC. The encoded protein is CASASGTVAYEQYF.

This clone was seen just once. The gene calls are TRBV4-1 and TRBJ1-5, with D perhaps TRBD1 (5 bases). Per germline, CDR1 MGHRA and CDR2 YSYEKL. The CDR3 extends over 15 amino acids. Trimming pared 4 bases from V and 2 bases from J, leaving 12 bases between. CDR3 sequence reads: CASSPPGSGNQPQHF. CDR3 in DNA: TGCGCCAGCAGCCCCCCAGGGTCGGGCAATCAGCCCCAGCATTTT.

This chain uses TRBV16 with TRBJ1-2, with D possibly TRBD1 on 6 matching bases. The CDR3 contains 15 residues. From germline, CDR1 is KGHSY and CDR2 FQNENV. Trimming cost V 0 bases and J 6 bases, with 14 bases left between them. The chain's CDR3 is CASSQSIGGLDGYTF. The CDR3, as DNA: TGTGCCAGCAGCCAATCGATCGGGGGCCTCGATGGCTACACCTTC.

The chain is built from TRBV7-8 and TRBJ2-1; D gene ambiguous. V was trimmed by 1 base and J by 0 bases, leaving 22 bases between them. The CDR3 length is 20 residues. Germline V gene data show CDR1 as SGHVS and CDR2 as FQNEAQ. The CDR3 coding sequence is TGTGCCAGCAGCTTAGGAAGATGGCCGAAGATTAAGGGCTCCTACAATGAGCAGTTCTTC. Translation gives CASSLGRWPKIKGSYNEQFF.

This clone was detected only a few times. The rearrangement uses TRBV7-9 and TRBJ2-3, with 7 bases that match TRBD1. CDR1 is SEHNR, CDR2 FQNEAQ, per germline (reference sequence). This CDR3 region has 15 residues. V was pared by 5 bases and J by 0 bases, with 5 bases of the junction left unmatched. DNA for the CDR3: TGTGCCAGCAGCAAAGGGACAGTTAGCACAGATACGCAGTATTTT. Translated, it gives CASSKGTVSTDTQYF.

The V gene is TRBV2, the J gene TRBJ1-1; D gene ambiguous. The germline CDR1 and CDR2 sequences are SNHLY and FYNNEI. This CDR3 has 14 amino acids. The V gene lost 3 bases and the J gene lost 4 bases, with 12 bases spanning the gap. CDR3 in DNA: TGTGCCAGCAGTGATGAGATTGGATTCACTGAAGCTTTCTTT. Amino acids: CASSDEIGFTEAFF.

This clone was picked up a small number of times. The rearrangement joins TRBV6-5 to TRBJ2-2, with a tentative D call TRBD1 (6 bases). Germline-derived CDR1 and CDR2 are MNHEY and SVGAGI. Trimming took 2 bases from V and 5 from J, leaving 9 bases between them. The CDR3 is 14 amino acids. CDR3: CASSYTQGTGELFF. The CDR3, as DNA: TGTGCCAGCAGTTACACTCAGGGGACCGGGGAGCTGTTTTTT.

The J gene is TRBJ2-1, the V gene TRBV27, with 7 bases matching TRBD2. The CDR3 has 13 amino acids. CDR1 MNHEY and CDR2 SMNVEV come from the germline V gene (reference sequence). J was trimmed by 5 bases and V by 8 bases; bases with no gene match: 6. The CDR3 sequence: CASLASGNNEQFF. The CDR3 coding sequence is TGTGCCAGCCTGGCTAGCGGTAACAATGAGCAGTTCTTC.

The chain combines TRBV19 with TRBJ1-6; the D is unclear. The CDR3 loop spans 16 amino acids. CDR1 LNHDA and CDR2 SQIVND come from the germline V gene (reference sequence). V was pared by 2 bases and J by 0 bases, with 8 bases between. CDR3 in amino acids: CASSIRTGSYNSPLHF. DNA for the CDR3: TGTGCCAGTAGTATACGAACGGGCTCCTATAATTCACCCCTCCACTTT.

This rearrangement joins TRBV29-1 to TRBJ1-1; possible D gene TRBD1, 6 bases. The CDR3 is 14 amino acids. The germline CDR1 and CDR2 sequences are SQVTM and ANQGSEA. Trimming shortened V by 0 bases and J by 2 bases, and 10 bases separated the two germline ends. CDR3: CSVEDTQGNTEAFF. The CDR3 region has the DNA TGCAGCGTTGAAGATACACAGGGAAACACTGAAGCTTTCTTT.

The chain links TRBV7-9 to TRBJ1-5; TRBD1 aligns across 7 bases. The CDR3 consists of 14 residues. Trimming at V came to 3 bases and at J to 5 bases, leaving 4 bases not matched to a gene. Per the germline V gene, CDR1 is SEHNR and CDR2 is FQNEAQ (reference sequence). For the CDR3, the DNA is TGTGCCAGCAGCTTTGACAGGGCGGATCAGCCCCAGCATTTT. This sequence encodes CASSFDRADQPQHF.

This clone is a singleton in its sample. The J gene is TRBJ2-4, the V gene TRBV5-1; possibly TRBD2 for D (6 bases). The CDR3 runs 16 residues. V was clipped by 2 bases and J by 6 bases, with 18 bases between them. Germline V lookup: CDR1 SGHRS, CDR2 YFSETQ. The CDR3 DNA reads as TGCGCCAGCAGCTTTCAGCCCACTACGGAGGGAAACATTCAGTACTTC. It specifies CASSFQPTTEGNIQYF.

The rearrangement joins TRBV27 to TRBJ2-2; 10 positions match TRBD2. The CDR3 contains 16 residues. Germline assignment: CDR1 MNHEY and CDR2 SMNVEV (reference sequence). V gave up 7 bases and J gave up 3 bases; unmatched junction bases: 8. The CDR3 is CASNMRTSGYTGELFF. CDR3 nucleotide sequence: TGTGCCAGCAATATGAGGACTAGCGGATACACCGGGGAGCTGTTTTTT.

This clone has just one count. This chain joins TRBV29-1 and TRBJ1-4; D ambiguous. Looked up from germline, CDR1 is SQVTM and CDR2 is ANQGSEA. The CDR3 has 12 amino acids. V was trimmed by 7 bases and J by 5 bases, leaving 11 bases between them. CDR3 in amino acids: CSAGANNEKLFF. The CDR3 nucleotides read TGCAGCGCGGGAGCAAACAATGAAAAACTGTTTTTT.

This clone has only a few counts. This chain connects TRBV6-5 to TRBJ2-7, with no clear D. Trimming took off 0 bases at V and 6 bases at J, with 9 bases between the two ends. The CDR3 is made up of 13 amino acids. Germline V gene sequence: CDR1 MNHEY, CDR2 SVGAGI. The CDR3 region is CASSYSKGSEQYF. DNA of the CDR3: TGTGCCAGCAGTTACTCGAAAGGTTCCGAGCAGTACTTC.

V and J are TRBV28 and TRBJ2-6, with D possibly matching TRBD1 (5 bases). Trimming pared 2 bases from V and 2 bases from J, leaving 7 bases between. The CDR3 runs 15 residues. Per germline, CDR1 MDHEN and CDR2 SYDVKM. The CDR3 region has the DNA TGTGCCAGCAGTTTAGCAGGGCCTGGGGCCAACGTCCTGACTTTC. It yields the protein CASSLAGPGANVLTF.

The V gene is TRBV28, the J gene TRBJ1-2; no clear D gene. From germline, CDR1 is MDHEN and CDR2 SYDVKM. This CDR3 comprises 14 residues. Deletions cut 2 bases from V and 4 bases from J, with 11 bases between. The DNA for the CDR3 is TGTGCCAGCAGTTTAGCTAAGTGGGCCTATGGCTACACCTTC. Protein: CASSLAKWAYGYTF.

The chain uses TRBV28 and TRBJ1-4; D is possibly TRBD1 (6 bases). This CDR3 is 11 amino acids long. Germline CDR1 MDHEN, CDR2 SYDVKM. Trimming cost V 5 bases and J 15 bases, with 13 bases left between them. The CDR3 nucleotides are TGTGCCAGCAGTCGGGGCAGGGGATTGTTTTTT. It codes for CASSRGRGLFF. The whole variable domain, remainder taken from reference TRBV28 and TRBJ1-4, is DVKVTQSSRYLVKRTGEKVFLECVQDMDHENMFWYRQDPGLGLRLIYFSYDVKMKEKGDIPEGYSVSREKKERFSLILESASTNQTSMYLCASSRGRGLFFGSGTQLSVL.

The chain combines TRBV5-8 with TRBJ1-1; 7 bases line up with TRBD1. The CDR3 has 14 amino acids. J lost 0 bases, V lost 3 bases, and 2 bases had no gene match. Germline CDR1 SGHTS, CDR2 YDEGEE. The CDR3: CASSSGQLNTEAFF. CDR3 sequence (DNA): TGTGCCAGCAGCTCGGGACAGTTGAACACTGAAGCTTTCTTT.

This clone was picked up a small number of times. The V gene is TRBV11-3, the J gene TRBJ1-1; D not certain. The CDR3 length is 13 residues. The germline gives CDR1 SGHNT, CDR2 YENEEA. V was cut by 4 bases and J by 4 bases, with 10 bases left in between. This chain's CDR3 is CASSSPRGTEAFF. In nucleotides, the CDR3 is TGTGCCAGCAGCTCGCCCCGGGGCACTGAAGCTTTCTTT. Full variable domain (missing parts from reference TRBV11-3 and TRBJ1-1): EAGVVQSPRYKIIEKKQPVAFWCNPISGHNTLYWYLQNLGQGPELLIRYENEEAVDDSQLPKDRFSAERLKGVDSTLKIQPAELGDSAVYLCASSSPRGTEAFFGQGTRLTVV.

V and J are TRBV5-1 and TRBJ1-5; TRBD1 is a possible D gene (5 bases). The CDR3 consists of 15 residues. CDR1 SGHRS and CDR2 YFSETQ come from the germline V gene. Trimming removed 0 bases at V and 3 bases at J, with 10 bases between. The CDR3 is CASSLGDSPNQPQHF. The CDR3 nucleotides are TGCGCCAGCAGCTTGGGCGACAGTCCCAATCAGCCCCAGCATTTT. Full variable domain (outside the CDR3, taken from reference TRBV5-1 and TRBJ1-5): KAGVTQTPRYLIKTRGQQVTLSCSPISGHRSVSWYQQTPGQGLQFLFEYFSETQRNKGNFPGRFSGRQFSNSRSEMNVSTLELGDSALYLCASSLGDSPNQPQHFGDGTRLSIL.

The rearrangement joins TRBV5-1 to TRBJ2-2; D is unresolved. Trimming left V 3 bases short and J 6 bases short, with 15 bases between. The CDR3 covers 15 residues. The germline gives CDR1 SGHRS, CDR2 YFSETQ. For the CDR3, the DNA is TGCGCCAGCAGCTCTTCTCGATATTCGTCCGGGGAGCTGTTTTTT. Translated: CASSSSRYSSGELFF. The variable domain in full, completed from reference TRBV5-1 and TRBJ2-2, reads KAGVTQTPRYLIKTRGQQVTLSCSPISGHRSVSWYQQTPGQGLQFLFEYFSETQRNKGNFPGRFSGRQFSNSRSEMNVSTLELGDSALYLCASSSSRYSSGELFFGEGSRLTVL.

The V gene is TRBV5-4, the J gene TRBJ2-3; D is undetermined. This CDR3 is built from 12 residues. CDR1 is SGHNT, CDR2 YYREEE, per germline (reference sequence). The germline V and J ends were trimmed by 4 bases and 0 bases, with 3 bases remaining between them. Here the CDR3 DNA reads TGTGCCAGCAGCACTAGCACAGATACGCAGTATTTT. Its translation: CASSTSTDTQYF.